This TCR beta chain was observed in a study of human T cells and chemical hapten exposure. Study-level background: Alopecia areata, totalis or universalis was found in mostly female patients. General observations from the study: Expanded TCRs formed significantly more large CDR3 similarity clusters than controls.

The CDR3 has 15 amino acids. Trimming left V 7 bases short and J 0 bases short, with 13 bases between. A remark on this clonotype: Its antigen is currently unknown.

The time point denotes: patch test 3, about 24 weeks after DPC sensitization. Treatment defined: therapeutic diphenylcyclopropenone sensitization with weekly scalp DPC. In the source study's methods: Sample TCR counts, which ranged from roughly 23,224 to 750,000, had a median of approximately 94,000. TCRdb independently ran MiXCR on the RACE reads; one entry per CDR3 protein. The V and J calls here are based on TCRdb, not the publication. The sample has approximately 97,000 distinct CDR3 sequences, 25% to 35% seen once. This chain connects TRBV12-3 or TRBV12-4 to TRBJ2-4; D gene ambiguous. The receptor's source is a man in his forties or fifties with alopecia areata. Some clones in this sample may be carry-over from other donors' samples. Sequenced here: whole blood, sampled in connection with sensitization to the hapten diphenylcyclopropenone (DPC). The CDR3 protein is CASTLQQLAKNIQYF. DNA for the CDR3: TGTGCCAGCACCCTTCAGCAGCTAGCCAAAAACATTCAGTACTTC.